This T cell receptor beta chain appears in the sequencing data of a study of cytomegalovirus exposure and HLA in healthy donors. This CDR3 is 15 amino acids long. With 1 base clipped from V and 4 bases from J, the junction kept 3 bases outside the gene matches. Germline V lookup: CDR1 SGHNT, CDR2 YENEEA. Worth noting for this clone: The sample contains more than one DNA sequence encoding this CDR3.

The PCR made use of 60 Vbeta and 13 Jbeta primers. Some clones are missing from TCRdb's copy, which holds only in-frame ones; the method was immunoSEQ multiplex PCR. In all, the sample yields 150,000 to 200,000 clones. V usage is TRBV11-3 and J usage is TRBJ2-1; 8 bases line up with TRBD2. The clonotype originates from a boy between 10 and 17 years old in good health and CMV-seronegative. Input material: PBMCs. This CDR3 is CASSLGRGGYNEQFF. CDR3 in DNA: TGTGCCAGCAGCTTAGGACGGGGGGGATACAATGAGCAGTTCTTC.